Detailed here is one TCR beta chain. This clonotype was seen more than once but under ten times. Its antigen has not been determined. No base qualities exist here, and no much larger clone lies one base off it. Donors were 30 to 45 systemically healthy Caucasian individuals from Russia aged roughly 6 to 90 years. Ten milliliters of peripheral blood were drawn from each donor into EDTA-treated Vacutainer tubes. PBMCs were isolated by Ficoll-Paque density-gradient centrifugation, with at least 6 million obtained per sample. Trizol reagent was used to extract total RNA from PBMCs, with at least 6 micrograms per sample. Naive CD45RAhigh/CD27high T cell percentages were measured by flow cytometry on a PBMC aliquot from every donor. These data are taken from a study of blood T cells in healthy people across ages (dated by TCRdb to between 2015 and 2016). Notes on the research overall: Template switching captured roughly one uniquely barcoded TCR beta cDNA molecule per two T cells in model experiments. Using deep sequencing normalized with unique cDNA molecular identifiers, the study measured how TCR beta repertoire diversity changes with age. Donors were grouped into four age groups: young (average roughly 17 years), middle-aged (39), aged (about 59) and long-lived (about 82). Donors of different ages were randomly distributed across sequencing lanes to avoid experimental bias. The study analyzed two additional independent replicas of 1 million unique cDNA reads from the same blood draw for two donors, one aged 18 to 30 and one aged 80 or older.

Its CDR3 holds 16 amino acids, cysteine through phenylalanine. CDR3 DNA is the only sequence kept; it has 48 bases, read in frame from the first base. At the junction V is shortened by 5 bases and J by 0 bases, with 17 bases in between. The CDR1 and CDR2 encoded by the germline V gene are SNHLY and FYNNEI. General findings and caveats noted by the study authors: There was a strong correlation between observed TCR beta diversity and the percentage of naive T cells measured by flow cytometry. Estimates of total diversity from one million sequenced T cells were regarded as lower bounds and underestimates. Observed TCR beta diversity per million T cells fell roughly linearly with age, and a significant reduction was already apparent by age around 44. Bulk unsorted PBMC profiling prevented conclusive comparison of naive and antigen-experienced compartments. The CMV infection status of donors was not known, potentially confounding age-related changes in expanded clonotypes. Compared with the aged group, the long-lived group had more naive CD4+ T cells, fewer expanded clones and increased TCR diversity, suggesting age selection.

Library preparation employed 5' RACE. Sequencing relied on an Illumina HiSeq 2500. A second about 7 to 12 cycle PCR used a sample-barcoded 5' primer and a J-beta primer mix. Each TCR beta cDNA molecule received a unique molecular identifier from a template-switch 5' adaptor carrying 12 random nucleotides. Each sample yielded at least 2.5 million CDR3-containing paired-end reads. All of the RNA was converted into first-strand cDNA using the Mint cDNA synthesis kit, with a TRBC-specific oligonucleotide serving as the primer. All cDNA was treated with uracil-DNA glycosylase and then went through a first 18-cycle PCR with the universal primers M1SS and BC2_uni_R. The paper's processing steps were these. Normalization of each sample was performed by random selection of 1 million high-quality reads, each carrying a distinct molecular identifier. Reads with shared molecular identifiers were discarded instead of being binned into consensus sequences. MiTCR, run with a Q25 quality threshold and the strictest error-elimination algorithm, handled CDR3 identification, clonotype clustering and error correction. A nonparametric unseen species model with Euler transformation was used to estimate a lower bound on total TCR beta diversity. The raw public data were reprocessed by TCRdb itself: fastp quality trimming at Q25, MiXCR clonotype calling, in-frame beta chains only. For every CDR3 protein sequence, its rows merge into one entry that carries the most common genes and DNA. TCRdb's processing, not the study's, gives the V and J calls here. This sample gives over a million distinct CDR3 sequences in total; 45% of them show up just once. The ten largest clones take up approximately 17% of the sample.

The material sequenced was blood. The chain joins TRBV2 to TRBJ2-7, with TRBD2 as a weak D call on 6 bases. This receptor was identified in a woman between 55 and 75 years old in good health. The CDR3 in this case is CASSKPTSQNSYEQYF. The nucleotides are TGTGCCAGCAGTAAACCTACTAGCCAGAACTCCTACGAGCAGTACTTC.